The T cell receptor beta chain described here comes from a study of T cell responses to AZD1222 COVID-19 vaccine. This clone was observed once. Sequencing was performed with immunoSEQ multiplex PCR; in TCRdb, only in-frame clones are kept and a portion is missing. The sample lists about 200,000 clones, around nine tenths occurring once. The sample consisted of peripheral blood, taken 28 days after the second dose of the MenACWY control vaccine. This TCR was recovered from an adult who received the MenACWY meningococcal vaccine as a control.

The DNA of the CDR3 is TGTGCCAGCAGGGCTCGAACAGGGAGTGAAAAACTGTTTTTT. Its protein product is CASRARTGSEKLFF. The gene calls are TRBV6-5 and TRBJ1-4; maybe TRBD1 (6 bases). V lost 6 bases to trimming and J lost 7 bases, with 15 bases between them. CDR1 MNHEY and CDR2 SVGAGI come from the germline V gene. The length of the CDR3 is 14 residues.